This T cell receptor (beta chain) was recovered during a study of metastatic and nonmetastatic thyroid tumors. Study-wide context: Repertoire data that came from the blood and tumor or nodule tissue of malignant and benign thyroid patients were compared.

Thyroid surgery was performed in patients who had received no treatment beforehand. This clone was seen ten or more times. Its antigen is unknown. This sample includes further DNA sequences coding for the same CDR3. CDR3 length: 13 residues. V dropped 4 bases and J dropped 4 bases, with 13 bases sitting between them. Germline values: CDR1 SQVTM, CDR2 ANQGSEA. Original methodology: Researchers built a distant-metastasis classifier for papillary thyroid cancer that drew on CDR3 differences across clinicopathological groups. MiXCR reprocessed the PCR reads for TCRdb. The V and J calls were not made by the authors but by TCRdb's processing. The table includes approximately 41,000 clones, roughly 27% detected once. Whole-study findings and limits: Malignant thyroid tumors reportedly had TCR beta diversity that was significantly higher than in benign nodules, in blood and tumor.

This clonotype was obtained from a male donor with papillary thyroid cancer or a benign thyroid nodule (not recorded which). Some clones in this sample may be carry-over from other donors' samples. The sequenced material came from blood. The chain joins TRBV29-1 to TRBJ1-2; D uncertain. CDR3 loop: CSVGTAFGYGYTF. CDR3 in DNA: TGCAGCGTTGGGACCGCCTTCGGCTATGGCTACACCTTC.